This TCR beta chain was profiled in a study of cytomegalovirus exposure and HLA in healthy donors. PCR primers comprised 60 Vbeta and 13 Jbeta primers. The repertoire was sequenced with immunoSEQ multiplex PCR; TCRdb's copy has only in-frame clones and lacks some. Among some 45,000 clones listed, 70% to 80% were seen once. Study findings and constraints: In a later analysis, V- and J-gene trimming of beta chains associated with a DCLRE1C missense variant, replicated independently. An analysis that came later showed most CMV-associated TCR beta chains appearing HLA-restricted.

This clone appeared a few times. Its cognate antigen is unknown. V was shortened by 5 bases and J by 1 base, with 11 bases between the two germline ends. The CDR3 is made up of 14 amino acids. Germline CDR1 is SGHTA and CDR2 is FQGNSA. This rearrangement joins TRBV7-2 to TRBJ1-1; D gene uncertain. Sequencing input: PBMCs. This clonotype was obtained from a man aged 25 to 40 in good health and CMV-seronegative. This chain's CDR3 is CASSPLGGNTEAFF. Here the CDR3 DNA reads TGTGCCAGCAGCCCCCTCGGCGGGAACACTGAAGCTTTCTTT.